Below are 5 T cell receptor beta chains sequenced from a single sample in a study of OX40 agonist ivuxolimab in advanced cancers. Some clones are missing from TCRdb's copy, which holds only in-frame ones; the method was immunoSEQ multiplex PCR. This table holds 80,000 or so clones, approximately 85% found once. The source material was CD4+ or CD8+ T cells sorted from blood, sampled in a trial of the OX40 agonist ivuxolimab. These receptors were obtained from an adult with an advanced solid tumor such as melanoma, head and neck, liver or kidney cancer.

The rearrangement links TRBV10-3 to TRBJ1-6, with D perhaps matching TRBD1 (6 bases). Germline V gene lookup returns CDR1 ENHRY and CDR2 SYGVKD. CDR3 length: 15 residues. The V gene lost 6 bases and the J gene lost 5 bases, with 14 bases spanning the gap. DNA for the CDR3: TGTGCCATCAGGTTAGGACAGACGAATAATTCACCCCTCCACTTT. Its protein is CAIRLGQTNNSPLHF.

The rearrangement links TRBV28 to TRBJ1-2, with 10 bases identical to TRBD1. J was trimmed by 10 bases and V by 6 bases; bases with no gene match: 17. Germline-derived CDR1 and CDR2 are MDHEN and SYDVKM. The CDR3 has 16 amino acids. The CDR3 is CASRSGTGVIDGDYTF. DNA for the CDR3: TGTGCCAGCAGGTCGGGGACAGGGGTAATCGATGGTGACTACACCTTC.

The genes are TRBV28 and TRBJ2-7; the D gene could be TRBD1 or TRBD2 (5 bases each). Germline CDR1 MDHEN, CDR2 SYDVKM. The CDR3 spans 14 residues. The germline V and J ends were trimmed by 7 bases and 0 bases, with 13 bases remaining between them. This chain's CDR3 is CASTWGRSSYEQYF. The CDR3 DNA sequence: TGTGCCAGCACTTGGGGGAGAAGCTCCTACGAGCAGTACTTC.

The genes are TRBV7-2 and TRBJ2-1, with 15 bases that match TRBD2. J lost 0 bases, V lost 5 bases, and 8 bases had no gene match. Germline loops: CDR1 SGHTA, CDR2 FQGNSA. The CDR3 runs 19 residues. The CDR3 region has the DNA TGTGCCAGCAGCCCCAAGGGACTAGCGGGGGGTTCCTCCTACAATGAGCAGTTCTTC. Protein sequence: CASSPKGLAGGSSYNEQFF. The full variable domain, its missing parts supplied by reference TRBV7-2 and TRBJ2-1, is GAGVSQSPSNKVTEKGKDVELRCDPISGHTALYWYRQSLGQGLEFLIYFQGNSAPDKSGLPSDRFSAERTGGSVSTLTIQRTQQEDSAVYLCASSPKGLAGGSSYNEQFFGPGTRLTVL.

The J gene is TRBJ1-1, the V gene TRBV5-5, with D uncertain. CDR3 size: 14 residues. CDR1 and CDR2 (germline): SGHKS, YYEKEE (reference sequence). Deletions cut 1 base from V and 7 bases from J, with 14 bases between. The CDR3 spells CASSLYVSGDEAFF. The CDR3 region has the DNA TGTGCCAGCAGCTTGTACGTCTCCGGGGATGAAGCTTTCTTT.